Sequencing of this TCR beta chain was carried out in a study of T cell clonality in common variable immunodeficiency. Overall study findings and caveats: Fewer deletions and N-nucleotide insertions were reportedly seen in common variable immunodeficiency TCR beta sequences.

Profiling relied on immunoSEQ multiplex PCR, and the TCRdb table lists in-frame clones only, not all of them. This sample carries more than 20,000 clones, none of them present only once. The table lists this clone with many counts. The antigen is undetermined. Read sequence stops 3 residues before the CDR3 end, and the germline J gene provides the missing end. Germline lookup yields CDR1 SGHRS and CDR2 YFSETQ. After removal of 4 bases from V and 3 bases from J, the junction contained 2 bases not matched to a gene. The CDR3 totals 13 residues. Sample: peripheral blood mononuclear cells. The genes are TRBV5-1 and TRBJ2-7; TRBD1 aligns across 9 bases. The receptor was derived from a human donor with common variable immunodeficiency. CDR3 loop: CASSRDRVYEQYF. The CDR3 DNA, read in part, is TGCGCCAGCAGCCGGGACAGGGTCTACGAG.